One and the same sample provided the 28 T cell receptor beta chains below, sequenced in a study of blood T cell repertoires in COVID-19. Clones were read by immunoSEQ multiplex PCR, and TCRdb kept only the in-frame ones, dropping some. Seen here are about 200,000 clones, approximately 78% observed once, and the top ten hold 8% to 13%. Sequencing was done on a sample of peripheral blood. The receptors stem from a woman older than 75 with acute or convalescent COVID-19.

V gene TRBV5-6 combines with J gene TRBJ2-5, with D possibly matching TRBD2 (7 bases). Trimming took 2 bases from V and 5 from J, leaving 13 bases between them. Germline CDR1 is SGHDT and CDR2 is YYEEEE. The CDR3 has 14 amino acids. This CDR3 reads CASSFPGGGETQYF. The CDR3 bases are TGTGCCAGCAGCTTCCCGGGGGGCGGTGAGACCCAGTACTTC.

This chain's CDR3 is CASSLAGTGKTGELFF. The DNA for the CDR3 is TGTGCCAGCAGCTTAGCCGGGACAGGGAAAACCGGGGAGCTGTTTTTT. V usage is TRBV7-8 and J usage is TRBJ2-2; 9 nucleotides align to TRBD1. J lost 5 bases, V lost 0 bases, and 4 bases had no gene match. The length of the CDR3 is 16 residues. Germline values: CDR1 SGHVS, CDR2 FQNEAQ. Combining the CDR3 with reference TRBV7-8 and TRBJ2-2 gives the whole variable domain GAGVSQSPRYKVAKRGQDVALRCDPISGHVSLFWYQQALGQGPEFLTYFQNEAQLDKSGLPSDRFFAERPEGSVSTLKIQRTQQEDSAVYLCASSLAGTGKTGELFFGEGSRLTVL.

CDR3 nucleotides: TGTGCCAGCAGCTTGGTAGGAGCGGGGGGACAAGCCAAAAACATTCAGTACTTC. It translates to CASSLVGAGGQAKNIQYF. This chain uses TRBV7-2 with TRBJ2-4; 9 nucleotides line up with TRBD2. Losses at the gene ends were 3 bases for V and 0 bases for J; bases not matched to a gene: 9. This CDR3 has 18 residues. CDR1 is SGHTA, CDR2 FQGNSA, per germline.

This sequence joins TRBV6-1 and TRBJ1-4, with 7 bases that match TRBD1. The CDR3 length is 17 residues. Germline V lookup: CDR1 MNHNS, CDR2 SASEGT. Losses at the gene ends were 4 bases for V and 7 bases for J; bases not matched to a gene: 15. The CDR3 loop is CASSVGGWDSPSEKLFF. The DNA of the CDR3 is TGTGCCAGCAGTGTAGGGGGTTGGGACAGTCCATCTGAAAAACTGTTTTTT.

The V call is TRBV5-1, the J call TRBJ2-5; D unclear. The CDR3 covers 14 residues. CDR1 is SGHRS, CDR2 YFSETQ, per germline. V was cut by 2 bases and J by 5 bases, with 13 bases left in between. The CDR3 nucleotides are TGCGCCAGCAGCTTTAGTTCCCTAGTGGAGACCCAGTACTTC. It translates to CASSFSSLVETQYF.

The rearrangement uses TRBV10-1 and TRBJ1-1; 7 bases map to TRBD1. From germline, CDR1 is WNHNN and CDR2 SYGVQD (reference sequence). V dropped 3 bases and J dropped 1; count of bases not matched to a gene: 8. This CDR3 is 16 amino acids long. CDR3 in DNA: TGCGCCAGCAGTGATAGGCTACAGGGGTCGAACACTGAAGCTTTCTTT. The encoded protein is CASSDRLQGSNTEAFF.

This clone turned up a few times. J is TRBJ2-3 and V is TRBV6-2 or TRBV6-3; 10 nucleotides match TRBD1. The trim removed 6 bases at V and 5 bases at J, leaving 5 bases unmatched. Germline V CDR1 and CDR2: MNHEY, SVGEGT. This CDR3 is built from 14 residues. The CDR3 spells CASSWDRGVDTQYF. The CDR3 DNA follows: TGTGCCAGCAGCTGGGACAGGGGAGTAGATACGCAGTATTTT.

The V gene is TRBV10-1, the J gene TRBJ2-1; D may be TRBD1 (6 bases). V was cut by 3 bases and J by 3 bases, with 24 bases left in between. The CDR3 is made up of 19 amino acids. CDR1 is WNHNN, CDR2 SYGVQD, per germline (reference sequence). In nucleotides, the CDR3 is TGCGCCAGCAGTGACCACGGGACACCAGCATCGGTGCTCTACAATGAGCAGTTCTTC. Translating it yields CASSDHGTPASVLYNEQFF.

This clone appeared a single time. The chain links TRBV11-3 to TRBJ2-5; D is possibly TRBD2 (6 bases). Germline V CDR1 and CDR2: SGHNT, YENEEA. The V end was cut by 1 base, the J end by 2 bases, with 11 bases between. This CDR3 contains 15 residues. The CDR3 is CASSLVAASQETQYF. CDR3 DNA sequence: TGTGCCAGCAGCTTAGTAGCGGCGTCGCAAGAGACCCAGTACTTC.

This clone has only a few counts. The V call is TRBV5-5, the J call TRBJ2-7, with D perhaps matching TRBD2 (6 bases). Germline values: CDR1 SGHKS, CDR2 YYEKEE (reference sequence). The V end lost 6 bases, the J end lost 3 bases, and 13 bases lay between the germline ends. CDR3 length equals 13 residues. CDR3 DNA sequence: TGTGCCAGCACCCCCTCGGGGGACTACGAGCAGTACTTC. It yields the protein CASTPSGDYEQYF.

This clone was counted a single time. The chain combines TRBV7-2 with TRBJ2-7; 11 bases are shared with TRBD2. This CDR3 is 15 amino acids long. The V and J ends lost 4 bases and 2 bases, in that order; junction bases with no gene match: 4. The V gene's germline CDR1 is SGHTA and CDR2 FQGNSA. The chain's CDR3 is CASSWELAGAYEQYF. CDR3 bases: TGTGCCAGCAGCTGGGAACTAGCGGGGGCCTACGAGCAGTACTTC.

Here the CDR3 DNA reads TGTGCCAGCAGCCAATGGTCAGGGGGGCCCGAGCAGTACTTC. Translation: CASSQWSGGPEQYF. The chain employs TRBV3-1 (or the pseudogene TRBV3-2) and TRBJ2-7, with a weak D call TRBD1 (7 bases). The CDR3 has 14 residues. V lost 2 bases, J lost 6 bases, and 14 bases lay in between. Germline V gives CDR1 LGHDT, CDR2 YNNKEL (reference sequence).

Note on this clone: Other nucleotide sequences in the sample specify the same CDR3. The chain recombines TRBV19 with TRBJ2-7; 9 nucleotides agree with TRBD1. The V segment lost 4 bases and the J segment 3 bases; nucleotides outside the gene matches: 4. There are 14 residues in the CDR3. In germline, CDR1 is LNHDA, CDR2 SQIVND (reference sequence). CDR3 coding DNA: TGTGCCAGTAGTACCCGACAGGGGGGCTACGAGCAGTACTTC. Amino acid sequence: CASSTRQGGYEQYF.

This chain connects TRBV19 to TRBJ2-7, with D hard to call. Trimming took 4 bases from V and 3 from J, leaving 10 bases between them. This CDR3 region has 13 residues. Germline V gene data show CDR1 as LNHDA and CDR2 as SQIVND (reference sequence). Here the CDR3 DNA reads TGTGCCAGTAGTAACGGAGCAAACTACGAGCAGTACTTC. This sequence encodes CASSNGANYEQYF.

This chain connects TRBV5-4 to TRBJ1-1, with 11 bases that match TRBD1. Trimming at V came to 4 bases and at J to 4 bases, leaving 6 bases not matched to a gene. CDR1 and CDR2 from the germline V gene are SGHNT and YYREEE (reference sequence). The CDR3 runs 15 residues. DNA of the CDR3: TGTGCCAGCAGCAACGGACAGGGGGCGCGCACTGAAGCTTTCTTT. Residues: CASSNGQGARTEAFF.

The chain uses TRBV5-1 and TRBJ1-6, with D tentatively TRBD1 (5 bases). The V end lost 0 bases, the J end lost 8 bases, and 12 bases lay between the germline ends. This CDR3 comprises 15 residues. Per the germline V gene, CDR1 is SGHRS and CDR2 is YFSETQ. CDR3 loop: CASSLAEGRDSPLHF. For the CDR3, the DNA is TGCGCCAGCAGCTTGGCCGAGGGGAGGGATTCACCCCTCCACTTT. Variable domain in full (rest from reference TRBV5-1 and TRBJ1-6): KAGVTQTPRYLIKTRGQQVTLSCSPISGHRSVSWYQQTPGQGLQFLFEYFSETQRNKGNFPGRFSGRQFSNSRSEMNVSTLELGDSALYLCASSLAEGRDSPLHFGNGTRLTVT.

V and J are TRBV11-1 and TRBJ2-1; perhaps TRBD2 as D (7 bases). The CDR3 loop spans 14 amino acids. Germline loops: CDR1 SGHAT, CDR2 FQDESV (reference sequence). Trimming removed 3 bases from V and 9 bases from J, with 15 bases in between. The CDR3 region is CASSLWGGATEQFF. CDR3 coding DNA: TGTGCCAGCAGCTTGTGGGGGGGGGCCACTGAGCAGTTCTTC. The full variable domain, its missing parts supplied by reference TRBV11-1 and TRBJ2-1, is EAEVAQSPRYKITEKSQAVAFWCDPISGHATLYWYRQILGQGPELLVQFQDESVVDDSQLPKDRFSAERLKGVDSTLKIQPAELGDSAMYLCASSLWGGATEQFFGPGTRLTVL.

The chain combines TRBV27 with TRBJ2-5, with 7 bases identical to TRBD2. The CDR3 is 14 residues long. Germline assignment: CDR1 MNHEY and CDR2 SMNVEV (reference sequence). V shed 3 bases and J 5 bases; nucleotides not matched to a gene: 6. CDR3 bases: TGTGCCAGCAGTTTCCGGCCTAGCGGTGAGACCCAGTACTTC. Protein product: CASSFRPSGETQYF.

The gene calls are TRBV5-1 and TRBJ1-1; D gene unclear. CDR3 length: 13 amino acids. Trimming cost V 1 base and J 3 bases, with 7 bases left between them. The germline CDR1 and CDR2 sequences are SGHRS and YFSETQ. CDR3 in amino acids: CASSLSADTEAFF. DNA for the CDR3: TGCGCCAGCAGCTTGTCCGCGGACACTGAAGCTTTCTTT.

The J gene is TRBJ2-3, the V gene TRBV5-4; D is uncertain. CDR1 and CDR2 (germline): SGHNT, YYREEE (reference sequence). The CDR3 has 16 residues. Trimming left V 0 bases short and J 1 base short, with 12 bases between. CDR3: CASSLVGPSGTDTQYF. CDR3 bases: TGTGCCAGCAGCTTGGTGGGCCCCTCGGGCACAGATACGCAGTATTTT.

The V call is TRBV29-1, the J call TRBJ1-2; 7 nucleotides align to TRBD1. This CDR3 region has 15 residues. The V and J ends lost 6 bases and 4 bases, in that order; junction bases with no gene match: 14. Germline CDR1 is SQVTM and CDR2 is ANQGSEA. The CDR3 region is CSVPGGTNRGYGYTF. CDR3 sequence (DNA): TGCAGCGTCCCCGGTGGTACCAACAGGGGCTATGGCTACACCTTC.

The J gene is TRBJ1-1, the V gene TRBV19; D may be TRBD1 (5 bases). The CDR3 has 13 amino acids. Germline V CDR1 and CDR2: LNHDA, SQIVND (reference sequence). V was shortened by 2 bases and J by 4 bases, with 8 bases between the two germline ends. The CDR3 DNA reads TGTGCCAGTAGTATACAGGGTAGCACTGAAGCTTTCTTT. This encodes CASSIQGSTEAFF.

The rearrangement links TRBV5-1 to TRBJ2-5, with D possibly TRBD2 on 5 matching bases. Germline values: CDR1 SGHRS, CDR2 YFSETQ. Trimming took 2 bases from V and 2 from J, leaving 10 bases between them. CDR3 length: 14 amino acids. CDR3 sequence reads: CASSFLGAQETQYF. In nucleotides, the CDR3 is TGCGCCAGCAGCTTTTTGGGAGCACAAGAGACCCAGTACTTC.

This clone showed up many times. The CDR3 spells CASSYGTGGDQPQHF. For the CDR3, the DNA is TGTGCCAGCAGTTACGGGACAGGGGGAGATCAGCCCCAGCATTTT. The genes are TRBV6-5 and TRBJ1-5; TRBD1 aligns across 11 bases. J was trimmed by 5 bases and V by 2 bases; bases with no gene match: 2. Germline V gene sequence: CDR1 MNHEY, CDR2 SVGAGI. The CDR3 is 15 amino acids.

The rearrangement links TRBV5-1 to TRBJ1-1, with TRBD1 identical over 7 bases. Germline CDR1 and CDR2: SGHRS and YFSETQ. The ends lost 3 bases at V and 0 bases at J; junction bases unmatched: 5. The CDR3 runs 15 residues. This CDR3 reads CASSSGQRVNTEAFF. In DNA, the CDR3 is TGCGCCAGCAGCTCGGGACAGAGGGTGAACACTGAAGCTTTCTTT.

The chain employs TRBV18 and TRBJ2-2; 7 nucleotides agree with TRBD1. This CDR3 is 17 amino acids long. Germline values: CDR1 KGHSH, CDR2 LQKENI. V was pared by 3 bases and J by 0 bases, with 7 bases of the junction left unmatched. CDR3 sequence: CASSPLRGQSNTGELFF. The CDR3 nucleotides read TGTGCCAGCTCACCCCTTAGGGGACAGTCGAACACCGGGGAGCTGTTTTTT.

The gene calls are TRBV5-1 and TRBJ2-7; TRBD2 agrees at 10 bases. V was pared by 5 bases and J by 4 bases, with 15 bases of the junction left unmatched. Germline CDR1 and CDR2: SGHRS and YFSETQ. CDR3 size: 17 residues. The CDR3 loop is CASSVRTSGVGAYEQYF. CDR3 DNA sequence: TGCGCCAGCAGTGTTCGTACTAGCGGGGTGGGAGCATACGAGCAGTACTTC.

Turning to this clone: One end of the junction does not line up with germline, which may come from a read error. The chain uses TRBV7-7 and TRBJ2-7; D is unresolved. Germline V gene lookup returns CDR1 SSHAT and CDR2 FNYEAQ (reference sequence). The CDR3 covers 15 residues. The CDR3 here is CASSPSFAEVDEQYF. DNA of the CDR3: TGTGCTAGCAGCCCGAGTTTCGCTGAGGTGGACGAGCAGTACTTC. The complete variable domain, with remaining parts taken from reference TRBV7-7 and TRBJ2-7, reads GAGVSQSPRYKVTKRGQDVTLRCDPISSHATLYWYQQALGQGPEFLTYFNYEAQPDKSGLPSDRFSAERPEGSISTLTIQRTEQRDSAMYRCASSPSFAEVDEQYFGPGTRLTVT.